Presented here are 11 T cell receptor beta chains from one specimen sequenced in a study of blood T cell repertoires in COVID-19 (TCRdb year 2020). Libraries were prepared through the immunoSEQ multiplex PCR assay. Imported from immuneACCESS, the table was reduced by TCRdb to in-frame sequences with V and J called. These copies leave out some clones; in studies compared against another copy, an unresolved V gene accounts for under half, and the cause of the remainder is not known. Present in this sample are about 170,000 clones, around 82% of which were seen just once. The ten largest account for about a tenth of the sample. Sequencing used peripheral blood. The receptor set was obtained from a man between 65 and 85 years old with active or convalescent COVID-19.

This chain links TRBV5-1 with TRBJ2-2, with 10 bases identical to TRBD1. This CDR3 has 18 residues. V dropped 0 bases and J dropped 6; count of bases not matched to a gene: 11. Germline-derived CDR1 and CDR2 are SGHRS and YFSETQ. This CDR3 reads CASSLGPPGQGSSGELFF. CDR3 nucleotides: TGCGCCAGCAGCTTGGGGCCCCCGGGACAGGGGTCATCCGGGGAGCTGTTTTTT.

In its sample, this clone was seen a few times. The chain has TRBV18 and TRBJ1-1; no clear D. The V end lost 2 bases, the J end lost 2 bases, and 12 bases lay between the germline ends. This CDR3 comprises 15 residues. Germline lookup yields CDR1 KGHSH and CDR2 LQKENI. The CDR3 loop is CASSPLAGRNTEAFF. In DNA form, the CDR3 reads TGTGCCAGCTCACCATTGGCTGGGCGAAACACTGAAGCTTTCTTT.

This clone was observed a single time. The rearrangement uses TRBV7-6 and TRBJ1-1, with D unresolved. With 7 bases removed from V and 5 bases from J, the gap between germline ends came to 17 bases. This CDR3 comprises 14 residues. Germline V gene lookup returns CDR1 SGHVS and CDR2 FNYEAQ. CDR3 sequence reads: CASTLPVAGTEAFF. The CDR3 bases are TGTGCCAGCACCCTGCCGGTAGCGGGGACTGAAGCTTTCTTT.

This chain connects TRBV4-3 to TRBJ1-2; the D gene is possibly TRBD1 (5 bases). Germline V gene data show CDR1 as LGHNA and CDR2 as YSLEER. The CDR3 is 14 residues long. Trimming shortened V by 1 base and J by 3 bases, and 9 bases separated the two germline ends. CDR3 protein: CASSQGVRDYGYTF. The CDR3 DNA reads as TGCGCCAGCAGCCAAGGAGTCAGGGACTATGGCTACACCTTC.

The chain has TRBV30 and TRBJ2-5; 7 nucleotides line up with TRBD1. The CDR3 covers 15 residues. V gave up 0 bases and J gave up 2 bases; unmatched junction bases: 6. Germline CDR1 GTSNPN, CDR2 SVGIG (reference sequence). The CDR3 protein is CAWSVHRGTQETQYF. DNA of the CDR3: TGTGCCTGGAGTGTACACAGGGGAACGCAAGAGACCCAGTACTTC. The full variable domain, in which reference TRBV30 and TRBJ2-5 provide the parts outside the CDR3, is SQTIHQWPATLVQPVGSPLSLECTVEGTSNPNLYWYRQAAGRGLQLLFYSVGIGQISSEVPQNLSASRPQDRQFILSSKKLLLSDSGFYLCAWSVHRGTQETQYFGPGTRLLVL.

The V gene is TRBV10-3, the J gene TRBJ1-5, with 7 nucleotides matching TRBD1. CDR1 is ENHRY and CDR2 is SYGVKD in the germline V gene. The ends lost 2 bases at V and 3 bases at J; junction bases unmatched: 4. The CDR3 contains 15 residues. The DNA for the CDR3 is TGTGCCATCAGTGAGGGGGACAGTACCAATCAGCCCCAGCATTTT. Residues: CAISEGDSTNQPQHF.

The genes are TRBV5-1 and TRBJ2-2; 12 bases are a match to TRBD1. Germline V gene sequence: CDR1 SGHRS, CDR2 YFSETQ. The CDR3 totals 17 residues. Trimming took 4 bases from V and 5 from J; bases not matched to a gene: 9. CDR3 sequence (DNA): TGCGCCAGCAGCGACCAGGGACAGGGGGCAGGAACCGGGGAGCTGTTTTTT. Amino acid sequence: CASSDQGQGAGTGELFF.

The V call is TRBV7-9, the J call TRBJ1-3, with D unclear. The V and J ends lost 5 bases and 4 bases respectively, with 9 bases between them. The CDR3 is 13 amino acids. Per germline, CDR1 SEHNR and CDR2 FQNEAQ (reference sequence). This chain's CDR3 is CASSRRGGNTIYF. CDR3 nucleotide sequence: TGTGCCAGCAGCCGCCGCGGGGGAAACACCATATATTTT.

A single count supports this clone. The rearrangement joins TRBV6-2 or TRBV6-3 to TRBJ2-7; D ambiguous. Germline V gene lookup returns CDR1 MNHEY and CDR2 SVGEGT. Deletions cut 2 bases from V and 1 base from J, with 3 bases between. The CDR3 loop spans 12 amino acids. The CDR3, as DNA: TGTGCCAGCAGTTACGAGTCCTACGAGCAGTACTTC. Its translation: CASSYESYEQYF.

This clone was seen more than once but under ten times. V gene TRBV19 combines with J gene TRBJ1-5; 9 bases fit TRBD1. V shed 1 base, J shed 7 bases, and the junction held 5 bases outside the gene matches. Germline lookup yields CDR1 LNHDA and CDR2 SQIVND (reference sequence). CDR3 length: 15 residues. The DNA of the CDR3 is TGTGCCAGTAGTATAGGCTCGGACAGGGGACAGCCCCAGCATTTT. This gives the protein CASSIGSDRGQPQHF.

J is TRBJ2-7 and V is TRBV5-1; the match to TRBD1 covers 10 bases. After removal of 4 bases from V and 5 bases from J, the junction contained 6 bases not matched to a gene. The CDR3 runs to 14 residues. CDR1 SGHRS and CDR2 YFSETQ come from the germline V gene. CDR3 protein: CASSPGTGENEQYF. The CDR3 DNA reads as TGCGCCAGCAGCCCTGGGACAGGGGAAAACGAGCAGTACTTC.